The 5 T cell receptor beta chains below were found in one sample sequenced in a study of CDR3 diversity in severe acne (dated by TCRdb to the late 2010s). The receptor library was made with PCR. Instrument on record: Illumina HiSeq 2000. Clones were called with MiXCR by TCRdb after fastp trimmed the public reads at Q25, and only in-frame beta chains were retained. Rows are unified per CDR3 protein, each entry keeping the most common DNA and genes. The sample table contains around 85,000 distinct CDR3 sequences; only one count was recorded for under 55% of them. The top ten hold 11% of the sample. Sequences were obtained from blood. Receptors were obtained from a male donor with severe acne vulgaris.

This clonotype showed up just once. CDR3 DNA: TGTGCCAGCAGCCCCAGGACAGGGGGCCCCGAGCAGTACTTC. Its translation is CASSPRTGGPEQYF. The V call is TRBV7-8, the J call TRBJ2-7; 11 bases align to TRBD1. The CDR3 extends over 14 amino acids. J gave up 6 bases and V 5 bases, and 6 bases lay outside the gene matches. Germline assignment: CDR1 SGHVS and CDR2 FQNEAQ.

The sample holds one count of this clonotype. Germline is not matched at one junction end, which may reflect a read error. The chain links TRBV7-6 to TRBJ2-2, with D perhaps TRBD1 (6 bases). Per germline, CDR1 SGHVS and CDR2 FNYEAQ. CDR3 length: 16 amino acids. The CDR3 sequence: CASSDEPGQNTGELFF. The CDR3 DNA reads as TGTGCTAGCAGCGACGAACCGGGACAGAACACCGGGGAGCTGTTTTTT.

At least ten counts were recorded for this clonotype. The genes are TRBV19 and TRBJ1-5, with 8 nucleotides matching TRBD1. This CDR3 spans 14 amino acids. CDR1 is LNHDA, CDR2 SQIVND, per germline (reference sequence). J was trimmed by 3 bases and V by 4 bases; bases with no gene match: 2. CDR3 in amino acids: CASSRGQVNQPQHF. The CDR3 region has the DNA TGTGCCAGTAGTAGGGGACAGGTCAATCAGCCCCAGCATTTT.

CDR3 sequence: CASSEALWKIGGEKLFF. In DNA, the CDR3 is TGTGCCAGCAGTGAAGCGCTCTGGAAGATAGGTGGTGAAAAACTGTTTTTT. The chain recombines TRBV2 with TRBJ1-4; no definite D call. V lost 0 bases to trimming and J lost 7 bases, with 18 bases between them. Per germline, CDR1 SNHLY and CDR2 FYNNEI. The CDR3 sequence is 17 residues long. Using reference TRBV2 and TRBJ1-4 for the parts outside the CDR3, the full variable domain is EPEVTQTPSHQVTQMGQEVILRCVPISNHLYFYWYRQILGQKVEFLVSFYNNEISEKSEIFDDQFSVERPDGSNFTLKIRSTKLEDSAMYFCASSEALWKIGGEKLFFGSGTQLSVL.

This clonotype was observed at least ten times. A much larger clone differs by one base, so this may be a read error. The chain is built from TRBV5-8 and TRBJ1-2, with 7 nucleotides matching TRBD1. Per germline, CDR1 SGHTS and CDR2 YDEGEE. J lost 8 bases, V lost 4 bases, and 14 bases had no gene match. This CDR3 has 15 amino acids. CDR3 region: CASSRPGQKMGGYTF. The CDR3, as DNA: TGTGCCAGCAGCCGCCCGGGACAGAAGATGGGGGGCTACACCTTC. The whole variable domain, remainder taken from reference TRBV5-8 and TRBJ1-2, is EAGVTQSPTHLIKTRGQQATLRCSPISGHTSVYWYQQALGLGLQFLLWYDEGEERNRGNFPPRFSGRQFPNYSSELNVNALELEDSALYLCASSRPGQKMGGYTFGSGTRLTVV.